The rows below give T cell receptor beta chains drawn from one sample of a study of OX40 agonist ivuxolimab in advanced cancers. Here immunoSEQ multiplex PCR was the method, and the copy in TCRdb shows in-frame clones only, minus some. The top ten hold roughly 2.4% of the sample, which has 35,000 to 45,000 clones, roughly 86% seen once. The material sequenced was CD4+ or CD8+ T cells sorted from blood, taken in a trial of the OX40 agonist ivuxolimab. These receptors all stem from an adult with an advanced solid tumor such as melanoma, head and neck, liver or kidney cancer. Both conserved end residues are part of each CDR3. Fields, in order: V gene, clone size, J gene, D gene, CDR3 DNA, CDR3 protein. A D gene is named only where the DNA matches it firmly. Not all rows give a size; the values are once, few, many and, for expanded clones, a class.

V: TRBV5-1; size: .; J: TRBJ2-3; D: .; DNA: TGCGCCAGCAGCGATAGGGGGGTCACAGATACGCAGTATTTT; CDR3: CASSDRGVTDTQYF
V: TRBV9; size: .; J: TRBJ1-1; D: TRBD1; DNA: TGTGCCAGCAGCGCCGAGGGGGCCGGGACAGGGGTCAGCAACCGATGGGTTAGAGAAGCTTTCTTT; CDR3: CASSAEGAGTGVSNRWVREAFF
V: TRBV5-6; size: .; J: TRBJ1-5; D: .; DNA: TGTGCCAGCAGCGCTTACCGGACAGCGGTAAATCAGCCCCAGCATTTT; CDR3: CASSAYRTAVNQPQHF
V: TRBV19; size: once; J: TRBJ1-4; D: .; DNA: TGTGCCAGTAGCCCCGATGAGGAAAAACTGTTTTTT; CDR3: CASSPDEEKLFF
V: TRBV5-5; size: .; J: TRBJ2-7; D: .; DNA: TGTGCCAGCAGCTTGGCAGGGTTCGGCTACGAGCAGTACTTC; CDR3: CASSLAGFGYEQYF
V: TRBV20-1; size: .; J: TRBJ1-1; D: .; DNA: TGCAGTGCCGAAGGGGATACTGAAGCTTTCTTT; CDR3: CSAEGDTEAFF
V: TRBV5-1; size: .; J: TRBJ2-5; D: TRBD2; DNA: TGCGCCAGCAGCCAGACGCCTAGCGGGGGCGAGGAGACCCAGTACTTC; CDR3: CASSQTPSGGEETQYF
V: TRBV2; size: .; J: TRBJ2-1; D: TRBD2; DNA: TGTGCCAGCCTGGCGGGGGGCTACAATGAGCAGTTCTTC; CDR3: CASLAGGYNEQFF
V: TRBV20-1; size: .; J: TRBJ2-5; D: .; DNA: TGCAGTGCTAGTCAGGAAGAGACCCAGTACTTC; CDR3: CSASQEETQYF
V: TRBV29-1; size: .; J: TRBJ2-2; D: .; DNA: TGCAGCGGGAGACAGAACACCGGGGAGCTGTTTTTT; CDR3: CSGRQNTGELFF
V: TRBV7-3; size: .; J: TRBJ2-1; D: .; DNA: TGTGCCAGCAGCACTCGACCCCGGGCGGACAATGAGCAGTTCTTC; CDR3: CASSTRPRADNEQFF
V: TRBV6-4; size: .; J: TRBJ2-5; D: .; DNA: TGTGCCAGCAGTCGAATAGGGCAAGAGACCCAGTACTTC; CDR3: CASSRIGQETQYF
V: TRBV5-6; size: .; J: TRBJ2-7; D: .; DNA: TGTGCCAGCAGCTTGGGTAGGGATCTGGGCGCCGAGCAGTACTTC; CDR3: CASSLGRDLGAEQYF
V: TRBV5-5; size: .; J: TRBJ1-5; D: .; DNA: TGTGCCAGCAGCTTGGCGCCACAGGGTGGGGTCCAGCCCCAGCATTTT; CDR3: CASSLAPQGGVQPQHF
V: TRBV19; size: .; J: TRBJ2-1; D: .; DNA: TGTGCCAGTAGCCCCCGAGGCCTACAACGGCCTGAGCAGTTCTTC; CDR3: CASSPRGLQRPEQFF
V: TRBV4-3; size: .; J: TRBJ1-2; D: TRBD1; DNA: TGCGCCAGCAGCCAAGAGATGGGGGGGAAGGGGGCAATTTTTTCTGGCTACACCTTC; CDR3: CASSQEMGGKGAIFSGYTF
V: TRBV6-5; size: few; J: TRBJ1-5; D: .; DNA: TGTGCCAGCAGCTCCGGGGTTGGTCAGCCCCAGCATTTT; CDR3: CASSSGVGQPQHF
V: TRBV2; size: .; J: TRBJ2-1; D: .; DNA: TGTGCCAGCAACTCCGGGACCCAAGCCCAGCAGTTCTTC; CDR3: CASNSGTQAQQFF
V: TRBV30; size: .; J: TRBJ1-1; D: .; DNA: TGTGCCTGGATCCGCCCCTTCGAAGGCACTGAAGCTTTCTTT; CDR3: CAWIRPFEGTEAFF
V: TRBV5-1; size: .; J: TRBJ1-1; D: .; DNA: TGCGCCAGCAGCTTGGCCCTGGCGAACACTGAAGCTTTCTTT; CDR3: CASSLALANTEAFF
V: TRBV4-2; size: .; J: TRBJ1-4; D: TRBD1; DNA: TGTGCCAGCAGGTCAGGGGGACAGGGTGGAAATGAAAAACTGTTTTTT; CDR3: CASRSGGQGGNEKLFF
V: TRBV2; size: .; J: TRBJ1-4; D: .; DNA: TGTGCCAGCCACCGACAGTCTGGGGAAAAACTGTTTTTT; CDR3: CASHRQSGEKLFF
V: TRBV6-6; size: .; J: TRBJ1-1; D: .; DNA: TGTGCCAAAACTGAAGCTTTCTTT; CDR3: CAKTEAFF
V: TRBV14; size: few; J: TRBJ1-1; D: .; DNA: TGTGCCAGCAGCCAAGACCCTGCAAGCGCGTTTGCTTTCTTT; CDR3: CASSQDPASAFAFF
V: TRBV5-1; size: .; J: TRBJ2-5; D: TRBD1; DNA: TGCGCCAGCAGCTCGTCGGGACAGGGGCAAGAGACCCAGTACTTC; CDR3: CASSSSGQGQETQYF
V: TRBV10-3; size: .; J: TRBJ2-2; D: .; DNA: TGTGCCATCAGTGACGGACAAGCGAACACCGGGGAGCTGTTTTTT; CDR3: CAISDGQANTGELFF
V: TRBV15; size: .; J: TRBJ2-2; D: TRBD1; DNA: TGTGCCACCAGCAGGGGGGACAGCCCGAACACCGGGGAGCTGTTTTTT; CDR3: CATSRGDSPNTGELFF
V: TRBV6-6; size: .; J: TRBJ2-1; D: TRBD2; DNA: TGTGCCAGCAGTAGACTAGCGGGGGGACCTTACTTAGAGCAGTTCTTC; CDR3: CASSRLAGGPYLEQFF
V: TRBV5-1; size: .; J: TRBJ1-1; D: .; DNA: TGCGCCAGCAGCTCGTCGGTGAACACTGAAGCTTTCTTT; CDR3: CASSSSVNTEAFF
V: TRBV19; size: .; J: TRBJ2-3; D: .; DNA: TGTGCCATAGGACACAGCACAGATACGCAGTATTTT; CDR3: CAIGHSTDTQYF
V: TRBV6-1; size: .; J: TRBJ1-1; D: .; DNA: TGTGCCAGCAGTGAACCGCCGGGCGGAAGAATGAACACTGAAGCTTTCTTT; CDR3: CASSEPPGGRMNTEAFF
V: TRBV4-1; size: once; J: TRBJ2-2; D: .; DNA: TGCGCCAGCAGCCAAGATTACCCGAACACCGGGGAGCTGTTTTTT; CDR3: CASSQDYPNTGELFF
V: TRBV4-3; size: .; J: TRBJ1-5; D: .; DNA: TGCGCCAGCAGCCAAGAATTTCTGATCGGGCCCAATCAGCCCCAGCATTTT; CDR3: CASSQEFLIGPNQPQHF
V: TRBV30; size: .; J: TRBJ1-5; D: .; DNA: TGTGCCTGGAGTGTACGAGATGATCAGCCCCAGCATTTT; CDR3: CAWSVRDDQPQHF
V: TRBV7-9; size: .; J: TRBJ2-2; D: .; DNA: TGTGCCAGCAGCTTAGCTCCGGGTTGGACCGGGGAGCTGTTTTTT; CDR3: CASSLAPGWTGELFF
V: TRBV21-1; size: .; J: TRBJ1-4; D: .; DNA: TGTGCCACCCTCACGTGGGGTCGGAGAGGTAATGAAAAACTGTTTTTT; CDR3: CATLTWGRRGNEKLFF
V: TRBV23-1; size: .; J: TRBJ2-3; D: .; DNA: TGCGCCAGCAGTCAACCTAGGGGGGGGCCAAGTTTAGGGAATACGCAGTATTTT; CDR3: CASSQPRGGPSLGNTQYF
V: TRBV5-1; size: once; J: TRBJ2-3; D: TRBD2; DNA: TGCGCCAGCAGCTCGAGCACTAGCGAGGATACGCAGTATTTT; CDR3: CASSSSTSEDTQYF
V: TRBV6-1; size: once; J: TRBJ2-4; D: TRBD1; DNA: TGTGCCAGCAGGGCGGACAGGGAAAACATTCAGTACTTC; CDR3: CASRADRENIQYF
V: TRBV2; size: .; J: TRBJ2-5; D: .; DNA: TGTGCCAGCAGTGAACAAGAGACCCAGTACTTC; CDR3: CASSEQETQYF
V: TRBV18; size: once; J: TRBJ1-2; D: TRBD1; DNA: TGTGCCAGCTCACCACCGGGACAGGGGCCCACGAACTATGGCTACACCTTC; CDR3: CASSPPGQGPTNYGYTF
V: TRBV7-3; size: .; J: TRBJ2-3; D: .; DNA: TGTGCCAGCAGCTTCTTAGGCGGAGTTGCAGATACGCAGTATTTT; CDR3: CASSFLGGVADTQYF
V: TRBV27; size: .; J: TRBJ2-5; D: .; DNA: TGTGCCAGCAGTTCCCCTGGTGGGGTTGGGGGGCTAGGGGAGACCCAGTACTTC; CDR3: CASSSPGGVGGLGETQYF
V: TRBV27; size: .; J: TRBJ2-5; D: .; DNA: TGTGCCAGCAGTTTATCGGTCCAAGAGACCCAGTACTTC; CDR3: CASSLSVQETQYF
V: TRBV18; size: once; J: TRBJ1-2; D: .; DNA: TGTGCCAGCTCAAGCCAATCTAACTATGGCTACACCTTC; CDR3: CASSSQSNYGYTF
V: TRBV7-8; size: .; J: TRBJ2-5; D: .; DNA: TGTGCCAGCAGCTTACGGCGGGGTTTCGAAGAGACCCAGTACTTC; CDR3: CASSLRRGFEETQYF
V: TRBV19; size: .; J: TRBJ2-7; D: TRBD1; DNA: TGTGCCAGTAGTCTGGGGACAGGGATGTACGAGCAGTACTTC; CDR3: CASSLGTGMYEQYF
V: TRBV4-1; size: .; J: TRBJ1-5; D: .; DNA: TGCGCCAGCAGCCACCCCGGGGTCAGTACGTATAGCAATCAGCCCCAGCATTTT; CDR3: CASSHPGVSTYSNQPQHF